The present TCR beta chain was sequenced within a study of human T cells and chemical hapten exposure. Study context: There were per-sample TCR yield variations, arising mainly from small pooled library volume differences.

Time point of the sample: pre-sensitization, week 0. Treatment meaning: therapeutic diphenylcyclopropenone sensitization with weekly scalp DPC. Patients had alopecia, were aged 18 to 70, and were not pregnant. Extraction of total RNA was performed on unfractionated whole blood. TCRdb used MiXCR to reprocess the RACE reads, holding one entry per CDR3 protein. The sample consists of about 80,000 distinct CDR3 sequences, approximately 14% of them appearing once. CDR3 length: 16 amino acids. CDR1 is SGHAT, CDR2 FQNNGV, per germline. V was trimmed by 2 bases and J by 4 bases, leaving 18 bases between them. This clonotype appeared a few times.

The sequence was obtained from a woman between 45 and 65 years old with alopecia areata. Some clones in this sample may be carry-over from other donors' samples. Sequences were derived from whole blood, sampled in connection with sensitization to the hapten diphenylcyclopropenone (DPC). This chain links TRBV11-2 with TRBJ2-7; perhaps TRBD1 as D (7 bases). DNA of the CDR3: TGTGCCAGCAGCTTATTCCAGGGCGCAGGGGGGTACGAGCAGTACTTC. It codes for CASSLFQGAGGYEQYF.